Listed here are 17 T cell receptor beta chains from one sample, sequenced in a study of Ad26.COV2.S vaccination and SARS-CoV-2 variants. Treatment specified: over 15 received Ad26.COV2.S at low or high dose, single or two shots; about 5 received placebo; per-sample allocation not given. Collection of samples fell on day 63 after the first vaccine or placebo injection. Profiling relied on immunoSEQ multiplex PCR, and the TCRdb table lists in-frame clones only, not all of them. This table holds about 350,000 clones, 80% to 90% found once. This material consisted of peripheral blood, taken in a trial of Ad26.COV2.S vaccine versus placebo. Receptors originate from a person aged 18-60 years who received the Ad26.COV2.S COVID-19 vaccine or a placebo.

This clone came up once. The chain carries TRBV27 and TRBJ1-6; no firm D call. Trimming pared 7 bases from V and 0 bases from J, leaving 10 bases between. CDR1 and CDR2 from the germline V gene are MNHEY and SMNVEV (reference sequence). The length of the CDR3 is 15 residues. DNA for the CDR3: TGTGCCAGCAAGGCCGGAAGCTCCTATAATTCACCCCTCCACTTT. Residues: CASKAGSSYNSPLHF.

The chain carries TRBV3-1 (or the pseudogene TRBV3-2) and TRBJ2-7, with 10 bases fitting TRBD1. Germline CDR1 is LGHDT and CDR2 is YNNKEL (reference sequence). The CDR3 loop spans 15 amino acids. The V gene end was trimmed by 0 bases and the J gene end by 4 bases; junction bases not matched to a gene: 3. In DNA, the CDR3 is TGTGCCAGCAGCCAAGAGGACAGGGGGGGGTACGAGCAGTACTTC. Translation gives CASSQEDRGGYEQYF.

This sequence joins TRBV7-8 and TRBJ1-3, with TRBD1 as a possible D gene (6 bases). Germline CDR1 and CDR2: SGHVS and FQNEAQ. This CDR3 is built from 15 residues. V lost 8 bases and J 0 bases, leaving 14 bases between the germline ends. The CDR3 bases are TGTGCCAGCGAAATACGGGGGGCCTCTGGAAACACCATATATTTT. Residues: CASEIRGASGNTIYF.

This rearrangement joins TRBV30 to TRBJ1-1; possibly TRBD1 for D (6 bases). Trimming took off 2 bases at V and 6 bases at J, with 25 bases between the two ends. Germline V gives CDR1 GTSNPN, CDR2 SVGIG (reference sequence). The CDR3 spans 17 residues. The CDR3 coding sequence is TGTGCCTGGAGTTTCCGGGGGAGAGGGGGACAAATACCTGAAGCTTTCTTT. Its protein is CAWSFRGRGGQIPEAFF.

This rearrangement joins TRBV9 to TRBJ2-2; 8 bases fit TRBD1. This CDR3 has 16 amino acids. Germline V gene data show CDR1 as SGDLS and CDR2 as YYNGEE. Trimming took 3 bases from V and 5 from J; bases not matched to a gene: 9. CDR3 sequence: CASSGRTGSRTGELFF. The CDR3 DNA sequence: TGTGCCAGCAGCGGAAGGACAGGGAGTCGAACCGGGGAGCTGTTTTTT.

The chain couples TRBV7-8 to TRBJ1-1; D gene uncertain. The CDR3 is 11 residues long. Trimming shortened V by 5 bases and J by 6 bases, and 7 bases separated the two germline ends. CDR1 and CDR2 from the germline V gene are SGHVS and FQNEAQ. CDR3 nucleotides: TGTGCCAGCAGCCCGGGAGCTGAAGCTTTCTTT. Translation gives CASSPGAEAFF.

The J gene is TRBJ2-7, the V gene TRBV27; 7 bases align to TRBD1. Per the germline V gene, CDR1 is MNHEY and CDR2 is SMNVEV (reference sequence). Trimming at V came to 4 bases and at J to 3 bases, leaving 15 bases not matched to a gene. This CDR3 region has 17 residues. In nucleotides, the CDR3 is TGTGCCAGCAGTTATGTTGTCGAAGGGGGCGCACTCTACGAGCAGTACTTC. Encoded protein: CASSYVVEGGALYEQYF.

CDR3 sequence reads: CASSGSGAYEQYF. In DNA form, the CDR3 reads TGTGCCAGCAGTGGATCGGGGGCGTACGAGCAGTACTTC. J is TRBJ2-7 and V is TRBV25-1; D assignment may be TRBD1 or TRBD2 (6 bases each). V dropped 4 bases and J dropped 4 bases, with 11 bases sitting between them. This CDR3 is 13 amino acids long. Germline CDR1 MGHDK, CDR2 SYGVNS.

V gene TRBV19 combines with J gene TRBJ2-3, with 10 bases that match TRBD2. The CDR3 covers 16 residues. CDR1 LNHDA and CDR2 SQIVND come from the germline V gene (reference sequence). The V and J ends lost 3 bases and 4 bases, in that order; junction bases with no gene match: 7. CDR3 region: CASSIAPSGGPDTQYF. The DNA of the CDR3 is TGTGCCAGTAGTATCGCGCCTAGCGGGGGCCCAGATACGCAGTATTTT.

V and J are TRBV25-1 and TRBJ2-7; perhaps TRBD1 as D (6 bases). The V and J ends lost 5 bases and 2 bases respectively, with 16 bases between them. Germline assignment: CDR1 MGHDK and CDR2 SYGVNS. The CDR3 extends over 15 amino acids. The CDR3 DNA sequence: TGTGCCAGCAGTCATACAGGGAATTTTGCCTACGAGCAGTACTTC. This sequence encodes CASSHTGNFAYEQYF.

This clone was picked up a small number of times. V usage is TRBV10-1 and J usage is TRBJ2-3; no firm D call. The CDR3 length is 15 residues. CDR1 is WNHNN and CDR2 is SYGVQD in the germline V gene (reference sequence). V was clipped by 0 bases and J by 4 bases, with 11 bases between them. CDR3 DNA sequence: TGCGCCAGCAGTGAGTCGGGCAGGCCGGCAGATACGCAGTATTTT. Amino acids: CASSESGRPADTQYF.

The chain joins TRBV29-1 to TRBJ2-7, with D unresolved. Per germline, CDR1 SQVTM and CDR2 ANQGSEA. V gave up 0 bases and J gave up 1 base, with 13 bases separating them. The CDR3 is 15 residues long. The CDR3 here is CSVEDQRPGSYEQYF. DNA for the CDR3: TGCAGCGTTGAAGACCAGCGTCCCGGTTCCTACGAGCAGTACTTC.

This chain joins TRBV19 and TRBJ2-2; 8 bases agree with TRBD2. Germline assignment: CDR1 LNHDA and CDR2 SQIVND (reference sequence). The CDR3 totals 16 residues. V shed 4 bases, J shed 6 bases, and the junction held 10 bases outside the gene matches. The CDR3 DNA sequence: TGTGCCAGTAGTAAACCGGGACTAGAGTTGTCCGGGGAGCTGTTTTTT. Translation: CASSKPGLELSGELFF. The whole variable domain, remainder taken from reference TRBV19 and TRBJ2-2, is DGGITQSPKYLFRKEGQNVTLSCEQNLNHDAMYWYRQDPGQGLRLIYYSQIVNDFQKGDIAEGYSVSREKKESFPLTVTSAQKNPTAFYLCASSKPGLELSGELFFGEGSRLTVL.

The chain joins TRBV9 to TRBJ1-1; 10 nucleotides align to TRBD1. The CDR3 length is 14 residues. Germline V gene data show CDR1 as SGDLS and CDR2 as YYNGEE. The junction had 4 bases not matched to a gene; V was cut back by 2 bases and J by 6 bases. The CDR3 loop reads CASSVTGGSAEAFF. CDR3 DNA sequence: TGTGCCAGCAGCGTGACAGGGGGCTCGGCTGAAGCTTTCTTT.

This clone was observed a single time. The rearrangement joins TRBV2 to TRBJ1-1; D is undetermined. The CDR3 totals 12 residues. CDR1 and CDR2 (germline): SNHLY, FYNNEI. Trimming shortened V by 1 base and J by 7 bases, and 7 bases separated the two germline ends. CDR3 bases: TGTGCCAGCAGTGAAGGCATTATTGAAGCTTTCTTT. This codes for CASSEGIIEAFF.

This sequence joins TRBV7-2 and TRBJ1-5; D is perhaps TRBD1 (5 bases). The V end was cut by 5 bases, the J end by 4 bases, with 15 bases between. The CDR3 loop spans 15 amino acids. CDR1 is SGHTA and CDR2 is FQGNSA in the germline V gene. The CDR3 protein is CASSPDWGGNQPQHF. The CDR3 DNA sequence: TGTGCCAGCAGCCCGGACTGGGGGGGGAATCAGCCCCAGCATTTT.

The CDR3 nucleotides are TGTGCCAGCAGTATGGGGCGAGAGCAGTACTTC. This encodes CASSMGREQYF. The V gene is TRBV27, the J gene TRBJ2-7; D perhaps matches TRBD1 (5 bases). V lost 5 bases to trimming and J lost 7 bases, with 9 bases between them. Germline CDR1 and CDR2: MNHEY and SMNVEV (reference sequence). The CDR3 is made up of 11 amino acids.